The 22 T cell receptor beta chains reported below all come from one sample, sequenced in a study of shared clonotypes between healthy human individuals. Cells designated naive CD8 were CD45RO-negative and were positively selected for CCR7, with terminally differentiated effector memory CD45RA+ cells excluded. Profiling relied on immunoSEQ multiplex PCR, and the TCRdb table lists in-frame clones only, not all of them. The sample carries about 2 million clones, roughly 94% recorded once. The specimen sequenced was naive CD8+ T cells sorted from blood. These receptors all stem from a man younger than 30 in good health.

J is TRBJ2-1 and V is TRBV6-5, with TRBD2 matching over 11 bases. CDR1 is MNHEY, CDR2 SVGAGI, per germline. This CDR3 has 13 residues. V lost 5 bases and J lost 8; bases outside the gene matches: 2. As DNA, the CDR3 is TGTGCCAGCAGTGTTAGCGGGAGGGATGAGCAGTTCTTC. Translating gives CASSVSGRDEQFF.

V is TRBV28 and J is TRBJ1-3; TRBD1 agrees at 7 bases. J gave up 2 bases and V 5 bases, and 6 bases lay outside the gene matches. Per germline, CDR1 MDHEN and CDR2 SYDVKM. The CDR3 totals 15 residues. CDR3 in amino acids: CASSKDRDTGNTIYF. CDR3 coding DNA: TGTGCCAGCAGTAAAGACAGGGACACTGGAAACACCATATATTTT.

Concerning this clone: The sample carries other DNA sequences with the same CDR3. The chain employs TRBV9 and TRBJ2-7; no clear D gene. Germline assignment: CDR1 SGDLS and CDR2 YYNGEE. The CDR3 has 13 residues. V was trimmed by 0 bases and J by 1 base, leaving 5 bases between them. The CDR3 reads CASSVGVSYEQYF. The CDR3 DNA reads as TGTGCCAGCAGCGTAGGAGTATCCTACGAGCAGTACTTC.

The chain uses TRBV6-5 and TRBJ2-5; D possibly corresponds to TRBD2 (6 bases). This CDR3 comprises 14 residues. Germline CDR1 is MNHEY and CDR2 is SVGAGI. V lost 4 bases to trimming and J lost 7 bases, with 16 bases between them. CDR3 residues: CASSSGGAPGTQYF. The CDR3 coding sequence is TGTGCCAGCAGTTCCGGAGGGGCCCCGGGGACCCAGTACTTC.

This sequence joins TRBV7-9 and TRBJ2-5; possible D gene TRBD1, 5 bases. V was clipped by 8 bases and J by 0 bases, with 19 bases between them. Germline-derived CDR1 and CDR2 are SEHNR and FQNEAQ (reference sequence). The CDR3 is 16 amino acids. CDR3 in amino acids: CASRPATAGYQETQYF. As DNA, the CDR3 is TGTGCCAGCCGGCCCGCGACAGCCGGGTACCAAGAGACCCAGTACTTC.

The CDR3 bases are TGTGCCAGCAGTTACGTGGTAGGGGCGAGCACAGATACGCAGTATTTT. It is translated as CASSYVVGASTDTQYF. The chain combines TRBV6-5 with TRBJ2-3, with a tentative D call TRBD1 (5 bases). Trimming took 2 bases from V and 0 from J, leaving 12 bases between them. The CDR3 loop spans 16 amino acids. Germline V lookup: CDR1 MNHEY, CDR2 SVGAGI.

The chain joins TRBV29-1 to TRBJ2-7; D possibly corresponds to TRBD1 (6 bases). The CDR3 contains 14 residues. Trimming shortened V by 5 bases and J by 0 bases, and 14 bases separated the two germline ends. Germline V lookup: CDR1 SQVTM, CDR2 ANQGSEA. The CDR3 region is CSVIQGPSSYEQYF. The DNA for the CDR3 is TGCAGCGTTATACAGGGACCCAGCTCCTACGAGCAGTACTTC.

The V gene is TRBV11-2, the J gene TRBJ2-7; 11 nucleotides match TRBD2. This CDR3 spans 15 amino acids. Germline V CDR1 and CDR2: SGHAT, FQNNGV. Trimming removed 4 bases from V and 5 bases from J; junction bases left unmatched: 7. The CDR3 DNA follows: TGTGCCAGCAGCTCGGGGACTAGCGGTTTCGACGAGCAGTACTTC. It specifies CASSSGTSGFDEQYF.

This chain uses TRBV5-4 with TRBJ2-3; D is ambiguous. The CDR3 extends over 17 amino acids. Germline CDR1 reads SGHNT; CDR2 reads YYREEE (reference sequence). Trimming removed 4 bases at V and 2 bases at J, with 20 bases between. CDR3 residues: CASSHGERWLHTDTQYF. In nucleotides, the CDR3 is TGTGCCAGCAGCCATGGAGAGCGATGGTTGCACACAGATACGCAGTATTTT.

V is TRBV30 and J is TRBJ2-1; D is unresolved. The CDR3 is made up of 14 amino acids. Looked up from germline, CDR1 is GTSNPN and CDR2 is SVGIG (reference sequence). Trimming removed 8 bases from V and 2 bases from J, with 16 bases in between. CDR3 DNA: TGTGCCCCGAGAGCCCTTATACCCTACAATGAGCAGTTCTTC. Amino acid sequence: CAPRALIPYNEQFF.

CDR3 region: CASSYLEAGVETQYF. The CDR3 coding sequence is TGTGCCAGCAGTTACCTTGAGGCAGGGGTGGAGACCCAGTACTTC. J is TRBJ2-5 and V is TRBV6-5; D is perhaps TRBD1 (6 bases). Per germline, CDR1 MNHEY and CDR2 SVGAGI. Trimming cost V 2 bases and J 5 bases, with 15 bases left between them. This CDR3 contains 15 residues.

This chain joins TRBV15 and TRBJ2-7; D perhaps matches TRBD2 (5 bases). V gave up 4 bases and J gave up 2 bases, with 12 bases separating them. CDR3 length: 14 residues. Germline V CDR1 and CDR2: LNHNV, YYDKDF (reference sequence). The CDR3 here is CATSISGVAYEQYF. The CDR3 coding sequence is TGTGCCACCAGCATCTCCGGGGTAGCCTACGAGCAGTACTTC.

V is TRBV5-1 and J is TRBJ1-2; 9 bases are a match to TRBD1. This CDR3 has 18 amino acids. In germline, CDR1 is SGHRS, CDR2 YFSETQ. V lost 4 bases to trimming and J lost 4 bases; unmatched junction nucleotides: 17. The CDR3 coding sequence is TGCGCCAGCAGCCTCGAGAGGGACAGGGTGGCGGATGGCTATGGCTACACCTTC. It translates to CASSLERDRVADGYGYTF. The full variable domain, in which reference TRBV5-1 and TRBJ1-2 provide the parts outside the CDR3, is KAGVTQTPRYLIKTRGQQVTLSCSPISGHRSVSWYQQTPGQGLQFLFEYFSETQRNKGNFPGRFSGRQFSNSRSEMNVSTLELGDSALYLCASSLERDRVADGYGYTFGSGTRLTVV.

The chain joins TRBV25-1 to TRBJ2-7, with TRBD2 matching over 7 bases. Trimming took 0 bases from V and 6 from J; bases not matched to a gene: 8. CDR1 MGHDK and CDR2 SYGVNS come from the germline V gene. The CDR3 has 15 residues. CDR3 DNA: TGTGCCAGCAGTGAATATGAGGGAGGGCCTCTCGAGCAGTACTTC. Translation: CASSEYEGGPLEQYF.

The rearrangement uses TRBV6-1 and TRBJ1-1; D remains ambiguous. Trimming took off 3 bases at V and 6 bases at J, with 8 bases between the two ends. The germline CDR1 and CDR2 sequences are MNHNS and SASEGT. The CDR3 contains 12 residues. DNA for the CDR3: TGTGCCAGCAGTGACGGCCTCGCTGAAGCTTTCTTT. Amino acid sequence: CASSDGLAEAFF.

The chain couples TRBV13 to TRBJ2-5, with TRBD1 identical over 7 bases. From germline, CDR1 is PRHDT and CDR2 FYEKMQ (reference sequence). The CDR3 runs 15 residues. Trimming took 5 bases from V and 4 from J; bases not matched to a gene: 10. The CDR3 DNA follows: TGTGCCAGCAGCCAGGAACAGGGGTTTGGAGAGACCCAGTACTTC. It codes for CASSQEQGFGETQYF.

As for this clone: The same CDR3 arises from other DNA sequences in this sample as well. The chain joins TRBV11-2 to TRBJ2-7; D is unresolved. Germline assignment: CDR1 SGHAT and CDR2 FQNNGV. The CDR3 contains 13 residues. Trimming pared 5 bases from V and 1 base from J, leaving 9 bases between. CDR3 nucleotide sequence: TGTGCCAGCAGCCCCGGCCCTTCCTACGAGCAGTACTTC. Protein: CASSPGPSYEQYF. Based on the CDR3 plus reference TRBV11-2 and TRBJ2-7, the full variable domain is EAGVAQSPRYKIIEKRQSVAFWCNPISGHATLYWYQQILGQGPKLLIQFQNNGVVDDSQLPKDRFSAERLKGVDSTLKIQPAKLEDSAVYLCASSPGPSYEQYFGPGTRLTVT.

Regarding this clone: A junction boundary mismatches the germline segment, possibly from a read error. V usage is TRBV6-4 and J usage is TRBJ2-5; unclear D gene. The CDR3 is made up of 15 amino acids. Germline loops: CDR1 MRHNA, CDR2 SNTAGT. For the CDR3, the DNA is TGTGCCAGCAGTGACCCATGGGGTGGGCAAGGGACCCAGTACTTC. Its protein is CASSDPWGGQGTQYF.

The chain joins TRBV27 to TRBJ1-1; the D gene is possibly TRBD1 (5 bases). Germline values: CDR1 MNHEY, CDR2 SMNVEV (reference sequence). Deletions cut 5 bases from V and 0 bases from J, with 13 bases between. The CDR3 spans 15 residues. CDR3 in DNA: TGTGCCAGCAGTCCCCGTGGAGGGGTGAACACTGAAGCTTTCTTT. This codes for CASSPRGGVNTEAFF.

J is TRBJ2-7 and V is TRBV28, with 10 bases matching TRBD2. The germline gives CDR1 MDHEN, CDR2 SYDVKM. V was pared by 6 bases and J by 0 bases, with 8 bases of the junction left unmatched. This CDR3 is 16 amino acids long. CDR3 residues: CASSPLAGARSYEQYF. CDR3 in DNA: TGTGCCAGCAGCCCCCTAGCGGGGGCACGCTCCTACGAGCAGTACTTC.

This clone was seen just once. The rearrangement links TRBV5-1 to TRBJ2-5, with 11 bases that match TRBD2. This CDR3 spans 18 amino acids. With V trimmed by 0 bases and J by 2 bases, 9 bases remained unmatched. The germline V gene has CDR1 SGHRS and CDR2 YFSETQ. CDR3 DNA: TGCGCCAGCAGCTTGGGACTGACTAGCGGGGTAATTCAAGAGACCCAGTACTTC. It codes for CASSLGLTSGVIQETQYF.

This chain joins TRBV7-9 and TRBJ2-1; D assignment may be TRBD1 or TRBD2 (5 bases each). This CDR3 contains 16 residues. Germline CDR1 SEHNR, CDR2 FQNEAQ (reference sequence). Trimming took off 4 bases at V and 5 bases at J, with 18 bases between the two ends. The CDR3 loop reads CASSSQPGTPNNEQFF. The CDR3 nucleotides are TGTGCCAGCAGCTCCCAACCCGGGACGCCCAACAATGAGCAGTTCTTC. The full variable domain, rest sourced from reference TRBV7-9 and TRBJ2-1, is DTGVSQNPRHKITKRGQNVTFRCDPISEHNRLYWYRQTLGQGPEFLTYFQNEAQLEKSRLLSDRFSAERPKGSFSTLEIQRTEQGDSAMYLCASSSQPGTPNNEQFFGPGTRLTVL.